This T cell receptor beta chain was recorded in a study of blood T cell repertoires in COVID-19. At the level of the study: Acute and convalescent COVID-19 samples came from the United States, Italy and Spain.

Authors' data handling: Reference gene primer amplification in the assay estimated nucleated cell counts. Assay used: immunoSEQ multiplex PCR; TCRdb lists only in-frame clones, some missing. V and J calls and clone size are given by that table; D and trimming were obtained from the DNA. Among under 250,000 clones listed, 90% to 95% were seen once. One Seattle source followed patients from active infection through their disease course. The ends lost 6 bases at V and 3 bases at J; junction bases unmatched: 3. The CDR3 consists of 13 residues. The sequencing sample was made of peripheral blood. The source of this sequence is a man between 60 and 75 years old with COVID-19, enrolled during active disease. The chain combines TRBV12-3 or TRBV12-4 with TRBJ2-7; 9 bases align to TRBD1. The CDR3 loop is CASSRQGVYEQYF. The CDR3 DNA sequence: TGTGCCAGCAGCCGACAGGGGGTCTACGAGCAGTACTTC.